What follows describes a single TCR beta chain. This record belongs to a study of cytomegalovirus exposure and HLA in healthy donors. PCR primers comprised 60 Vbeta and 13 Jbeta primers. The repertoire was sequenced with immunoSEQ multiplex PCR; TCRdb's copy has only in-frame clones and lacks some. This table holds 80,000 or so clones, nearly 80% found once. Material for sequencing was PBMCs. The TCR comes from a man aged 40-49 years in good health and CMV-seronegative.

The CDR3 here is CASSLEIAGGREQYF. The CDR3 nucleotides are TGCGCCAGCAGCTTGGAAATAGCGGGAGGACGGGAGCAGTACTTC. The rearrangement links TRBV5-1 to TRBJ2-7; 10 bases fit TRBD2. The CDR3 is made up of 15 amino acids. CDR1 and CDR2 (germline): SGHRS, YFSETQ. The ends lost 0 bases at V and 7 bases at J; junction bases unmatched: 7.